This TCR beta chain was captured in a study of blood T cells in healthy people across ages. V was trimmed by 1 base and J by 6 bases, leaving 12 bases between them. Germline CDR1 SGHTA, CDR2 FQGNSA. The CDR3 has 14 amino acids. The second PCR ran about 6 to 11 cycles with a sample-barcoded 5' primer and J-beta primers. Via MiXCR, TCRdb re-called the 5' RACE reads, giving one row per CDR3 protein. The sample has approximately 830,000 distinct CDR3 sequences, around two thirds seen once. This clonotype occurred many times. The receptor comes from a man aged 25 to 40 in good health. This rearrangement joins TRBV7-2 to TRBJ1-2; perhaps TRBD1 as D (6 bases). The material sequenced was blood. CDR3 region: CASSLGRGADGYTF. The DNA of the CDR3 is TGTGCCAGCAGCTTAGGTAGGGGGGCGGATGGCTACACCTTC.